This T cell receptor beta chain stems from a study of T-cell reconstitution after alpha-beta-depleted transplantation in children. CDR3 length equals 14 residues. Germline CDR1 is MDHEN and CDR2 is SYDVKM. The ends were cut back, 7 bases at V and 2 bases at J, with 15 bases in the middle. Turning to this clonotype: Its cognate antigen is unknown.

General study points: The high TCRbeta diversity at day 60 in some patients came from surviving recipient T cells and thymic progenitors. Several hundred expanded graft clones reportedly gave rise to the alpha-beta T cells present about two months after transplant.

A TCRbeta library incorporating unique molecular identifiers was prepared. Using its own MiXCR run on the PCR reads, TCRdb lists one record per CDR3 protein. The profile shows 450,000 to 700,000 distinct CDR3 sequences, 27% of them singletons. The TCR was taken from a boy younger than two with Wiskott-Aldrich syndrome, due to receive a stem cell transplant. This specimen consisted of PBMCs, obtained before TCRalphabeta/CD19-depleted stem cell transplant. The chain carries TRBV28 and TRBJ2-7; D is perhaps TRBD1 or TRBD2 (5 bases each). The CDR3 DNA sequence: TGTGCCAGCAAAACCGGGACGGCACCCTACGAGCAGTACTTC. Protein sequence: CASKTGTAPYEQYF.